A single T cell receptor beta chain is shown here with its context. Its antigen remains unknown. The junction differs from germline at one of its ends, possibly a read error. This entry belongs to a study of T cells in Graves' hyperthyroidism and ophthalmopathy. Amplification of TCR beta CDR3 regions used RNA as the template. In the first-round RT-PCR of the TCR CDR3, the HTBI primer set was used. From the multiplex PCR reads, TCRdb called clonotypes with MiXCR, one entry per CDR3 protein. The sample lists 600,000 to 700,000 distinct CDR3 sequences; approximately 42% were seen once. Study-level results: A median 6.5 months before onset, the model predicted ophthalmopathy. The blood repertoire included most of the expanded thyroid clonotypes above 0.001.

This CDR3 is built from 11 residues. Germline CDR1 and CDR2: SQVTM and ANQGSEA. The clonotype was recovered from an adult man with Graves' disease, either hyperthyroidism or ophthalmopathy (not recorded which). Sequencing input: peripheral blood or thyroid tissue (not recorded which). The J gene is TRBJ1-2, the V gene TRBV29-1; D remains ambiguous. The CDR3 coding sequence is TGTACCGAGGATACTAACTATGGCTACACCTTC. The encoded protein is CTEDTNYGYTF.